The rows below give T cell receptor beta chains drawn from one sample of a study of response to subunit inactivated influenza vaccine. One entry per CDR3 protein, called by TCRdb with MiXCR from the RT-PCR reads. Altogether around 530,000 distinct CDR3 sequences are present, approximately 12% being singletons, with the ten largest covering 10%. The sample here was PBMCs from blood, taken on the day of vaccination. The receptors were sampled from a man aged 50 to 59 who received an inactivated influenza vaccine. CDR3s include the opening cysteine and the closing phenylalanine or tryptophan. D genes are given only for firm matches. A row's size may be missing; if present it is once, few, many or a size class.

DNA	CDR3	V	size	J	D
TGCAGTGCTAGAGGCCCTAGCCTAGCCAAAAACATTCAGTACTTC	CSARGPSLAKNIQYF	TRBV20-1	-	TRBJ2-4	-
TGTGCCAGCAGACGACTAGCGTCCGAGCAGTACTTC	CASRRLASEQYF	TRBV6-5	-	TRBJ2-7	TRBD2
TGTGCCAGCAGTGAACTATCGGGGGCGGGGGAGCAGTACTTC	CASSELSGAGEQYF	TRBV28	few	TRBJ2-7	-
TGCAGTGCTAGTGAATCCGGGACAGGGACAGAAGAGACCCAGTACTTC	CSASESGTGTEETQYF	TRBV20-1	-	TRBJ2-5	TRBD1
TGTGCCTCCCAGGTAGGGGGTGAGCAGTTCTTC	CASQVGGEQFF	TRBV6-6	many	TRBJ2-1	-
TGTGCCAGCAGCTTCGGGACTCAAGGGACTGAAGCTTTCTTT	CASSFGTQGTEAFF	TRBV7-9	few	TRBJ1-1	-
TGTGCCACCAGTGATTTGCGAGGACCAACGGGTGAGCAGTTCTTC	CATSDLRGPTGEQFF	TRBV24-1	few	TRBJ2-1	-
TGTGCCACCAGTGAGGCGGACACAGATACGCAGTATTTT	CATSEADTDTQYF	TRBV24-1	-	TRBJ2-3	-
TGTGCCAGCAGCACATCCGGGGGAATGGGCGAGCAGTACTTC	CASSTSGGMGEQYF	TRBV28	few	TRBJ2-7	-
TGCAGCGTGGGACTAGCGGGAGCGGGAGAGACCCAGTACTTC	CSVGLAGAGETQYF	TRBV29-1	few	TRBJ2-5	TRBD2
TGTGCCAGCAGCTTGGTCTCTAGCGGGGTTATGACCCAGTACTTC	CASSLVSSGVMTQYF	TRBV5-4	-	TRBJ2-5	TRBD2
TGCAGCGTGGGGGGTCGGGACATCCGCTCTGGGGCCAACGTCCTGACTTTC	CSVGGRDIRSGANVLTF	TRBV29-1	-	TRBJ2-6	-
TGCAGTGCTCTAAGGGGGGGAATTAGCAATCAGCCCCAGCATTTT	CSALRGGISNQPQHF	TRBV20-1	few	TRBJ1-5	-
TGTGCCAGCAGCTTGGTGTTACTAGTCCACAATGAGCAGTTCTTC	CASSLVLLVHNEQFF	TRBV5-5	-	TRBJ2-1	-
TGTGCCAGCAGCGGCCGGGACAGGGGGGCCTACGAGCAGTACTTC	CASSGRDRGAYEQYF	TRBV7-2	few	TRBJ2-7	TRBD1
TGCGCCAGCAGCTTGGCCAAGGGGGGCAGCCTGTCCTATGGCTACACCTTC	CASSLAKGGSLSYGYTF	TRBV5-1	few	TRBJ1-2	-
TGTGCCAGTAGTATAGGCCAAGGAAGGGATACGCAGTATTTT	CASSIGQGRDTQYF	TRBV19	-	TRBJ2-3	-
TGTGCCTGCTCCCCAAGATCGAGGGTACAGGAGACCCAGTACTTC	CACSPRSRVQETQYF	TRBV3-1	-	TRBJ2-5	-
TGTGCCAGCAGCGTAGATCCCGGGACAGGGGGCACCGGGGAGCTGTTTTTT	CASSVDPGTGGTGELFF	TRBV9	-	TRBJ2-2	TRBD1
TGTGCCAGCAGCTGGAAGGGAACTAGCGGAAGCACAGATACGCAGTATTTT	CASSWKGTSGSTDTQYF	TRBV7-2	few	TRBJ2-3	TRBD2
TGTGCCAGCAGCATAAGAAAGGCGGACGTCTCCAGCACAGATACGCAGTATTTT	CASSIRKADVSSTDTQYF	TRBV11-1	few	TRBJ2-3	-
TGTGCCAGCAGCCCCGACAGGGGATATCAGCCCCAGCATTTT	CASSPDRGYQPQHF	TRBV4-2	-	TRBJ1-5	TRBD1
TGTGCCAGCAGCTCCGGGCTCTCTGGCTACACCTTC	CASSSGLSGYTF	TRBV11-2	-	TRBJ1-2	-
TGTGCCAGCAGCGCCCAAGGACAGGGCTACGAGCAGTACTTC	CASSAQGQGYEQYF	TRBV9	-	TRBJ2-7	TRBD1
TGCAGTGCTAGAGATCCGGGGGACAGGGGGAGGAATGAGCAGTTCTTC	CSARDPGDRGRNEQFF	TRBV20-1	-	TRBJ2-1	TRBD1
TGCGCCAGCAGCTTGTCCGGGGGCGACTATGGCTACACCTTC	CASSLSGGDYGYTF	TRBV5-1	many	TRBJ1-2	-
TGCAGCGCCGGTCAGGGCCGTAGCACAGATACGCAGTATTTT	CSAGQGRSTDTQYF	TRBV29-1	few	TRBJ2-3	-
TGTGCCACCAGCAGTTTGGAAAGAACAGGGCTCGACGAGCAGTACTTC	CATSSLERTGLDEQYF	TRBV15	few	TRBJ2-7	-
TGTGCCAGCAGTTACGGAGGATTCAAGCCTGTCGGCGCTGAAGCTTTCTTT	CASSYGGFKPVGAEAFF	TRBV6-5	many	TRBJ1-1	-
TGTGCCAGCAGTACTAGCAAGGCCACAGATACGCAGTATTTT	CASSTSKATDTQYF	TRBV27	-	TRBJ2-3	-
TGCGCCAGCAGCTTGGAGGGGGGGGGCCGCCGGAATGAGCAGTTCTTC	CASSLEGGGRRNEQFF	TRBV5-1	-	TRBJ2-1	-
TGTGCCAGCAGCCAAGCTAGGGGGCGATCCTACGAGCAGTACTTC	CASSQARGRSYEQYF	TRBV3-1	many	TRBJ2-7	TRBD1
TGTGCCAGCAGCCAGGACCTCTCCTACAATGAGCAGTTCTTC	CASSQDLSYNEQFF	TRBV14	many	TRBJ2-1	-
TGTGCCACCAGTGACAAGACTAGCGTTCAAGAGACCCAGTACTTC	CATSDKTSVQETQYF	TRBV24-1	-	TRBJ2-5	TRBD2
TGCAGTGCCGCACCCGGGACTAGCGTTTGGAATGAGCAGTTCTTC	CSAAPGTSVWNEQFF	TRBV20-1	-	TRBJ2-1	TRBD2
TGTGCCAGCAGCTCGCGGGAGGGGGGATCCTACGAGCAGTACTTC	CASSSREGGSYEQYF	TRBV27	-	TRBJ2-7	TRBD2
TGTGCCAGCAGCTTAGGGTACCCCGGGACAGGGCCTGGAAACACCATATATTTT	CASSLGYPGTGPGNTIYF	TRBV11-2	many	TRBJ1-3	TRBD1
TGCAGTGCTAGAGAGGACAGGGGCGTCTCCTACGAGCAGTACTTC	CSAREDRGVSYEQYF	TRBV20-1	-	TRBJ2-7	TRBD1
TGTGCCAGCAGTGAAGACAGAAACATTCAGTACTTC	CASSEDRNIQYF	TRBV25-1	many	TRBJ2-4	-
TGTGCCAGCAGCCCCTCGGCTGGCCTAATCTCTGGAAACACCATATATTTT	CASSPSAGLISGNTIYF	TRBV7-9	-	TRBJ1-3	-
TGTGCCAGCAGCTTAGAGCCGTCGACTAGCACAGATACGCAGTATTTT	CASSLEPSTSTDTQYF	TRBV7-2	few	TRBJ2-3	-
TGTGCCAGCAGTTTTAGTACGGGGAAGCGGGGCTACACCTTC	CASSFSTGKRGYTF	TRBV12-3/TRBV12-4	few	TRBJ1-2	-
TGTGCCAGCAGCTTGACCGGGACCGAGACCTTGGGGGAGCAGTACTTC	CASSLTGTETLGEQYF	TRBV7-6	few	TRBJ2-7	-
TGTGCCAGCAGTTCTAGCGGGGACCTCTCCTACGAGCAGTACTTC	CASSSSGDLSYEQYF	TRBV28	-	TRBJ2-7	TRBD2
TGCGCCAGCAGCCGGTTGGGACAGGGCTTAAACATTCAGTACTTC	CASSRLGQGLNIQYF	TRBV4-3	-	TRBJ2-4	TRBD1
TGTGCCAGCAGTTACCCAGGCTACGAGCAGTACTTC	CASSYPGYEQYF	TRBV6-5	many	TRBJ2-7	-
TGCAGTGCTTACCCGTTAGCGGGAGGGCCTTCGAATGAGCAGTTCTTC	CSAYPLAGGPSNEQFF	TRBV20-1	once	TRBJ2-1	TRBD2
TGTGCCAGCTCACCATCGGGACTAGCGGGGCCAGATACGCAGTATTTT	CASSPSGLAGPDTQYF	TRBV18	few	TRBJ2-3	TRBD2
TGTGCCAGCAGTTTCCGGAATTCACCCCTCCACTTT	CASSFRNSPLHF	TRBV12-3/TRBV12-4	many	TRBJ1-6	-
TGTGCCAGCAGCGTAGTAACAGATACGCAGTATTTT	CASSVVTDTQYF	TRBV9	many	TRBJ2-3	-